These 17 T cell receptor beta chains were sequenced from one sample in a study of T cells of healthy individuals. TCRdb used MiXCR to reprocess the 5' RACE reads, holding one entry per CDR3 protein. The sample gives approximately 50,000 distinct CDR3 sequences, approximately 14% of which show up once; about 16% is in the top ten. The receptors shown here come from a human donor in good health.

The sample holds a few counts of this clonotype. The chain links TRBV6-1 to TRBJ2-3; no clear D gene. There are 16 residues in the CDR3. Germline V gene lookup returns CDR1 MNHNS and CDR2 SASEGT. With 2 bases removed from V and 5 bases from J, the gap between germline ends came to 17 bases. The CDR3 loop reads CASSERIAPPGDTQYF. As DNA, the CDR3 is TGTGCCAGCAGTGAAAGGATAGCTCCGCCCGGAGATACGCAGTATTTT.

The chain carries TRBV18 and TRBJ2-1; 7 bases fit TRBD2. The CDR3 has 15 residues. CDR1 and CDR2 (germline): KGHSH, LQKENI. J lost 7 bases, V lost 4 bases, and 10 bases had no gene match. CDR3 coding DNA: TGTGCCAGCTCACGGGGCGGGAGCAGCGGTAATGAGCAGTTCTTC. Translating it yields CASSRGGSSGNEQFF. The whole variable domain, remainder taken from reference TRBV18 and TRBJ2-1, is NAGVMQNPRHLVRRRGQEARLRCSPMKGHSHVYWYRQLPEEGLKFMVYLQKENIIDESGMPKERFSAEFPKEGPSILRIQQVVRGDSAAYFCASSRGGSSGNEQFFGPGTRLTVL.

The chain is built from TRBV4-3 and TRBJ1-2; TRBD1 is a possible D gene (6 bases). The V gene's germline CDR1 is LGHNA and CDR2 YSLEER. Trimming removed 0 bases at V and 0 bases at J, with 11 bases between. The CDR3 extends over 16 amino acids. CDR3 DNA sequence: TGCGCCAGCAGCCAAGAGAGGGGGTTTTCTAACTATGGCTACACCTTC. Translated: CASSQERGFSNYGYTF.

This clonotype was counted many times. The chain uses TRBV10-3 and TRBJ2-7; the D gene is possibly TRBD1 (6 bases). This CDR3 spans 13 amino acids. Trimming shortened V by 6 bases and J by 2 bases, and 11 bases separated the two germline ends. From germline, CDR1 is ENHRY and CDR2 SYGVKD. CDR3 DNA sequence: TGTGCCATCAGCGGACAGACTCCCTACGAGCAGTACTTC. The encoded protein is CAISGQTPYEQYF.

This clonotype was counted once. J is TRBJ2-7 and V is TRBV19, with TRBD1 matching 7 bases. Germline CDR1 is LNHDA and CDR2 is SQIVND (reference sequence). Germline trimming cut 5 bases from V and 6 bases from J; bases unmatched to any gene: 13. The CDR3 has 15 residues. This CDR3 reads CASSDPDRVSGEQYF. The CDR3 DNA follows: TGTGCCAGTAGTGACCCCGACAGGGTCTCTGGCGAGCAGTACTTC.

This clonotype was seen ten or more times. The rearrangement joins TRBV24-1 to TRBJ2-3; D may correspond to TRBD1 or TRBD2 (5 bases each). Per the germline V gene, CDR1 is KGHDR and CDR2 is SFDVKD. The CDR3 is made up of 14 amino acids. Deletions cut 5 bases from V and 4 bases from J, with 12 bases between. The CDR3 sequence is CATSGLGEPDTQYF. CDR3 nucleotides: TGTGCCACCAGTGGCCTGGGGGAACCAGATACGCAGTATTTT.

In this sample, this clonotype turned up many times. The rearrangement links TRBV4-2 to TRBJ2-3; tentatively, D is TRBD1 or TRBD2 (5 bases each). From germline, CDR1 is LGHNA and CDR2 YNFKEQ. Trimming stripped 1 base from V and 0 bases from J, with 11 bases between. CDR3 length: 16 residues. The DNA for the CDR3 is TGTGCCAGCAGCCAAGCGGTGGGGGACAGCACAGATACGCAGTATTTT. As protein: CASSQAVGDSTDTQYF.

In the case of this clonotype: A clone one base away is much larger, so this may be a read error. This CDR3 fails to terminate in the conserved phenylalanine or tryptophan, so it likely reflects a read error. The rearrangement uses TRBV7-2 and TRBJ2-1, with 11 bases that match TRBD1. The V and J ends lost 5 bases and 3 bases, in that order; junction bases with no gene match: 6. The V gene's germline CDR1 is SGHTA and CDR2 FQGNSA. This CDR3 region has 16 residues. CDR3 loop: CASSAAGTGGYNEQFS. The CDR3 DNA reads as TGTGCCAGCAGCGCAGCCGGGACAGGGGGCTACAATGAGCAGTTCTCC.

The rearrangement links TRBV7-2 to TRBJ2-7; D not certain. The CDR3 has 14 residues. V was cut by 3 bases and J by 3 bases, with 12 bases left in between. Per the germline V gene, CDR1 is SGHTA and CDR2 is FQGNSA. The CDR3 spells CASSFGGSDYEQYF. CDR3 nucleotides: TGTGCCAGCAGCTTTGGTGGGTCCGACTACGAGCAGTACTTC.

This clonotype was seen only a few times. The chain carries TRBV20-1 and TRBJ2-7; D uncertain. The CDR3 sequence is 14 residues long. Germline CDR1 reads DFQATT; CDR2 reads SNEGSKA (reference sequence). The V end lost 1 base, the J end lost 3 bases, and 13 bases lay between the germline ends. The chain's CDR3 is CSARVPGQHYEQYF. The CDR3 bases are TGCAGTGCTAGAGTTCCCGGGCAGCACTACGAGCAGTACTTC.

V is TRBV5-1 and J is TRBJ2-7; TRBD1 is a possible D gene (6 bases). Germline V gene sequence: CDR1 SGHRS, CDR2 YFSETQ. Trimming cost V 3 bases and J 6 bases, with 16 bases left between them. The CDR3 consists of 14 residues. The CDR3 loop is CASSSGAGTGEQYF. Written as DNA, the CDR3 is TGCGCCAGCAGCTCAGGGGCAGGGACGGGCGAGCAGTACTTC.

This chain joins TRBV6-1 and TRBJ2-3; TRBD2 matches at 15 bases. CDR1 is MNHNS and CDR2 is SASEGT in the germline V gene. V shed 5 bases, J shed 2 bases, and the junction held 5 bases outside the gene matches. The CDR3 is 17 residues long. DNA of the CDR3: TGTGCCAGCAGTCCCCGGACTAGCGGGAGGGACACAGATACGCAGTATTTT. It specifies CASSPRTSGRDTDTQYF.

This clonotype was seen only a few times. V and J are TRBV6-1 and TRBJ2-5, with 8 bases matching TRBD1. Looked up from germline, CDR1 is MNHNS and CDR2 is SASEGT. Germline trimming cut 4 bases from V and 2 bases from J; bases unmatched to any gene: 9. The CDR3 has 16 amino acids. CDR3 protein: CASSVNLGQEQETQYF. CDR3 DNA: TGTGCCAGCAGTGTAAACTTGGGACAGGAGCAAGAGACCCAGTACTTC.

CDR3 DNA sequence: TGTGCCAGTAGTATCCTGCCGGGACAGGGCTACGAGCAGTACTTC. Amino acid sequence: CASSILPGQGYEQYF. This rearrangement joins TRBV19 to TRBJ2-7, with 9 bases lining up with TRBD1. This CDR3 has 15 amino acids. After removal of 3 bases from V and 3 bases from J, the junction contained 6 bases not matched to a gene. In germline, CDR1 is LNHDA, CDR2 SQIVND (reference sequence).

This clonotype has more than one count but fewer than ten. The CDR3 bases are TGTGCCAGCAGGGGGACAGGGTCCTTTCACAATGAGCAGTTCTTC. Its translation: CASRGTGSFHNEQFF. The chain employs TRBV12-3 or TRBV12-4 and TRBJ2-1; the match to TRBD1 covers 9 bases. The CDR3 totals 15 residues. J lost 5 bases, V lost 6 bases, and 8 bases had no gene match.

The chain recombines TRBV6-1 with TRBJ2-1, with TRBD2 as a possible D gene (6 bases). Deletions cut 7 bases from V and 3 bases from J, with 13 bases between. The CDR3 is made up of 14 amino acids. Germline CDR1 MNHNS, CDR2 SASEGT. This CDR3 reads CASKAAGYYNEQFF. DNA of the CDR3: TGTGCCAGCAAGGCGGCGGGGTACTACAATGAGCAGTTCTTC.

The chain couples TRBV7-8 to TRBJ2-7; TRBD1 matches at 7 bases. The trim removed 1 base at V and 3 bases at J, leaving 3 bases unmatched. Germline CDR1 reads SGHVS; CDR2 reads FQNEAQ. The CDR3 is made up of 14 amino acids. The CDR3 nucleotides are TGTGCCAGCAGCTTAGTCGGGACAGACTACGAGCAGTACTTC. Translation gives CASSLVGTDYEQYF.